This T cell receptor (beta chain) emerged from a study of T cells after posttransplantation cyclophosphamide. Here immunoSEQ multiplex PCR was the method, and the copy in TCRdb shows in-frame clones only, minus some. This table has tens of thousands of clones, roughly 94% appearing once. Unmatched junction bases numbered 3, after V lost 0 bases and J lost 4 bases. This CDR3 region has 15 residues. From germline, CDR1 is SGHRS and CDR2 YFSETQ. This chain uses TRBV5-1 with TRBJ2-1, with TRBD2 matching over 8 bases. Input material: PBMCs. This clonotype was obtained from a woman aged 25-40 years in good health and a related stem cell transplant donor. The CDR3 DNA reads TGCGCCAGCAGCTTGGGTCGGGGGGGGTACAATGAGCAGTTCTTC. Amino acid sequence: CASSLGRGGYNEQFF. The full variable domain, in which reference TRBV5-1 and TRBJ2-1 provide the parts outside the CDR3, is KAGVTQTPRYLIKTRGQQVTLSCSPISGHRSVSWYQQTPGQGLQFLFEYFSETQRNKGNFPGRFSGRQFSNSRSEMNVSTLELGDSALYLCASSLGRGGYNEQFFGPGTRLTVL.